These 30 T cell receptor beta chains share one sample of origin, sequenced in a study of glioma-infiltrating T cells after dendritic cell vaccination. Clones were read by immunoSEQ multiplex PCR, and TCRdb kept only the in-frame ones, dropping some. This table holds around 67,000 clones, around 86% found once. Here the sequenced sample was blood, taken before dendritic cell vaccination. The source of these receptors is a human donor with glioblastoma.

The chain is built from TRBV7-2 and TRBJ1-1; a possible D gene is TRBD1 (5 bases). V lost 4 bases and J 4 bases, leaving 13 bases between the germline ends. The CDR3 has 14 residues. The germline gives CDR1 SGHTA, CDR2 FQGNSA. CDR3 coding DNA: TGTGCCAGCAGCTGGGCAGGGTACGGCACTGAAGCTTTCTTT. Amino acids: CASSWAGYGTEAFF.

This chain uses TRBV5-1 with TRBJ2-5; TRBD1 agrees at 7 bases. Germline CDR1 and CDR2: SGHRS and YFSETQ. The CDR3 runs 15 residues. The J segment lost 10 bases and the V segment lost 1 base, leaving 13 bases of the junction unmatched. DNA of the CDR3: TGCGCCAGCAGCTTGTCGGACAGGACCCGAGGGAACCAGTACTTC. It translates to CASSLSDRTRGNQYF.

The chain links TRBV7-9 to TRBJ1-1; D gene ambiguous. The germline V gene has CDR1 SEHNR and CDR2 FQNEAQ (reference sequence). This CDR3 region has 12 residues. Trimming stripped 5 bases from V and 6 bases from J, with 10 bases between. The CDR3 protein is CASSREFPEAFF. Here the CDR3 DNA reads TGTGCCAGCAGCCGGGAGTTTCCTGAAGCTTTCTTT.

This clone was seen a few times. The chain employs TRBV19 and TRBJ2-1, with 9 bases fitting TRBD2. Germline CDR1 and CDR2: LNHDA and SQIVND (reference sequence). V lost 5 bases to trimming and J lost 9 bases; unmatched junction nucleotides: 11. The CDR3 spans 15 residues. Written as DNA, the CDR3 is TGTGCCAGTAGTTACAGGGCTAGCGGGGAGGGTGAGCAGTTCTTC. This codes for CASSYRASGEGEQFF.

The chain combines TRBV19 with TRBJ1-6, with 7 nucleotides matching TRBD1. From germline, CDR1 is LNHDA and CDR2 SQIVND (reference sequence). The CDR3 has 14 amino acids. V gave up 7 bases and J gave up 5 bases; unmatched junction bases: 5. DNA for the CDR3: TGTGCCAGTAATCAGGGGGTGGATAATTCACCCCTCCACTTT. This codes for CASNQGVDNSPLHF. Full variable domain (remainder filled in from reference TRBV19 and TRBJ1-6): DGGITQSPKYLFRKEGQNVTLSCEQNLNHDAMYWYRQDPGQGLRLIYYSQIVNDFQKGDIAEGYSVSREKKESFPLTVTSAQKNPTAFYLCASNQGVDNSPLHFGNGTRLTVT.

The chain joins TRBV19 to TRBJ2-1; weak D call: TRBD1 (5 bases). The CDR3 totals 14 residues. Trimming cost V 3 bases and J 8 bases, with 14 bases left between them. Germline CDR1 and CDR2: LNHDA and SQIVND (reference sequence). CDR3 sequence: CASSILQGRDEQFF. Written as DNA, the CDR3 is TGTGCCAGTAGTATTTTGCAGGGTAGGGATGAGCAGTTCTTC.

This clone showed up just a few times. The V and J genes are TRBV6-6 and TRBJ2-7; 7 bases fit TRBD1. CDR3 size: 16 residues. In germline, CDR1 is MNHNY, CDR2 SVGAGI (reference sequence). J gave up 2 bases and V 2 bases, and 9 bases lay outside the gene matches. CDR3 residues: CASSYGIRTGPYEQYF. The CDR3 nucleotides read TGTGCCAGCAGTTACGGGATTAGGACAGGACCCTACGAGCAGTACTTC.

This clone was seen only a few times. This chain uses TRBV6-5 with TRBJ2-1; D may be TRBD1 (6 bases). V dropped 1 base and J dropped 7 bases, with 17 bases sitting between them. Germline lookup yields CDR1 MNHEY and CDR2 SVGAGI. CDR3 length: 16 amino acids. The CDR3 protein is CASSYYFPGDGNEQFF. Here the CDR3 DNA reads TGTGCCAGCAGTTACTACTTCCCAGGGGACGGGAATGAGCAGTTCTTC.

CDR3 protein: CAWLGTGIASTNEKLFF. The CDR3 nucleotides are TGTGCCTGGCTTGGGACAGGAATCGCCTCAACTAATGAAAAACTGTTTTTT. The chain recombines TRBV30 with TRBJ1-4; TRBD1 matches 8 bases. Losses at the gene ends were 5 bases for V and 0 bases for J; bases not matched to a gene: 11. Germline V gene data show CDR1 as GTSNPN and CDR2 as SVGIG (reference sequence). This CDR3 comprises 17 residues. Supplemented by reference TRBV30 and TRBJ1-4, the full variable domain reads SQTIHQWPATLVQPVGSPLSLECTVEGTSNPNLYWYRQAAGRGLQLLFYSVGIGQISSEVPQNLSASRPQDRQFILSSKKLLLSDSGFYLCAWLGTGIASTNEKLFFGSGTQLSVL.

The chain is built from TRBV4-2 and TRBJ1-2; 9 bases are a match to TRBD1. From germline, CDR1 is LGHNA and CDR2 YNFKEQ. The CDR3 is made up of 16 amino acids. J gave up 6 bases and V 4 bases, and 12 bases lay outside the gene matches. This CDR3 reads CASSPQAGQGFDGYTF. The CDR3 DNA reads TGTGCCAGCAGCCCCCAAGCGGGACAGGGATTCGATGGCTACACCTTC.

The rearrangement uses TRBV19 and TRBJ1-1, with TRBD1 matching 7 bases. Unmatched junction bases numbered 7, after V lost 7 bases and J lost 5 bases. This CDR3 region has 13 residues. Germline CDR1 is LNHDA and CDR2 is SQIVND (reference sequence). CDR3 bases: TGTGCCAGTATACAGGGGAGGAGGACTGAAGCTTTCTTT. It encodes CASIQGRRTEAFF.

This clone was seen a few times. J is TRBJ2-3 and V is TRBV19; TRBD1 aligns across 10 bases. The V gene's germline CDR1 is LNHDA and CDR2 SQIVND (reference sequence). This CDR3 is built from 14 residues. After removal of 5 bases from V and 4 bases from J, the junction contained 3 bases not matched to a gene. The CDR3: CASSRDRGSDTQYF. In DNA form, the CDR3 reads TGTGCCAGTAGTCGGGACAGGGGTTCAGATACGCAGTATTTT.

V usage is TRBV5-1 and J usage is TRBJ2-7; D remains ambiguous. This CDR3 has 15 residues. Germline CDR1 reads SGHRS; CDR2 reads YFSETQ. The germline V and J ends were trimmed by 2 bases and 6 bases, with 18 bases remaining between them. The CDR3 DNA follows: TGCGCCAGCAGCTTACACGACGGAGAGGTAGGCGAGCAGTACTTC. It translates to CASSLHDGEVGEQYF.

The V gene is TRBV19, the J gene TRBJ1-4, with a tentative D call TRBD1 (6 bases). This CDR3 is 15 amino acids long. V was trimmed by 9 bases and J by 5 bases, leaving 19 bases between them. Germline lookup yields CDR1 LNHDA and CDR2 SQIVND (reference sequence). This CDR3 reads CASGILQGKNEKLFF. The DNA for the CDR3 is TGTGCCAGCGGAATTCTTCAGGGGAAAAATGAAAAACTGTTTTTT.

The chain recombines TRBV5-1 with TRBJ2-7; TRBD1 is a possible D gene (5 bases). Germline CDR1 SGHRS, CDR2 YFSETQ. CDR3 size: 14 residues. V dropped 4 bases and J dropped 0 bases, with 11 bases sitting between them. CDR3 region: CASSPTTDSYEQYF. DNA for the CDR3: TGCGCCAGCAGCCCTACGACAGACTCCTACGAGCAGTACTTC.

V usage is TRBV30 and J usage is TRBJ1-6; TRBD1 matches at 8 bases. The J segment lost 9 bases and the V segment lost 3 bases, leaving 13 bases of the junction unmatched. The CDR3 runs to 16 residues. Germline CDR1 is GTSNPN and CDR2 is SVGIG (reference sequence). The CDR3 loop is CAWSGTDRGVISPLHF. DNA of the CDR3: TGTGCCTGGAGCGGTACTGACAGGGGAGTAATTTCACCCCTCCACTTT.

A few counts support this clone. This chain connects TRBV6-6 to TRBJ1-1; D unclear. The CDR3 extends over 14 amino acids. V dropped 2 bases and J dropped 0 bases, with 7 bases sitting between them. Germline CDR1 and CDR2: MNHNY and SVGAGI (reference sequence). DNA of the CDR3: TGTGCCAGCAGTTACACAGTCGTGAACACTGAAGCTTTCTTT. Its translation is CASSYTVVNTEAFF.

This CDR3 reads CASSVRTSGGVASSYNEQFF. The CDR3, as DNA: TGTGCCAGCAGTGTCAGGACTAGCGGGGGGGTCGCGAGCTCCTACAATGAGCAGTTCTTC. This chain joins TRBV6-1 and TRBJ2-1, with 15 positions matching TRBD2. Germline CDR1 reads MNHNS; CDR2 reads SASEGT. V gave up 4 bases and J gave up 0 bases; unmatched junction bases: 10. The CDR3 extends over 20 amino acids.

V usage is TRBV5-1 and J usage is TRBJ2-2; D possibly corresponds to TRBD1 (5 bases). This CDR3 spans 15 amino acids. In germline, CDR1 is SGHRS, CDR2 YFSETQ. The V and J ends lost 3 bases and 0 bases respectively, with 9 bases between them. The CDR3 DNA sequence: TGCGCCAGCAGCTGGCAGGGCACGAACACCGGGGAGCTGTTTTTT. Amino acids: CASSWQGTNTGELFF.

The V and J genes are TRBV6-5 and TRBJ1-4; 8 bases are shared with TRBD1. The CDR3 sequence is 15 residues long. The V segment lost 3 bases and the J segment 7 bases; nucleotides outside the gene matches: 7. Germline lookup yields CDR1 MNHEY and CDR2 SVGAGI. The CDR3, as DNA: TGTGCCAGCAGTTATTTGGACAGGGTGGGTGAAAAACTGTTTTTT. Its protein product is CASSYLDRVGEKLFF.

V is TRBV5-1 and J is TRBJ1-1, with TRBD1 matching over 7 bases. Per germline, CDR1 SGHRS and CDR2 YFSETQ. The CDR3 totals 15 residues. Trimming at V came to 4 bases and at J to 5 bases, leaving 11 bases not matched to a gene. DNA of the CDR3: TGCGCCAGCAGCCAAACAGACAGGGAGAGAACTGAAGCTTTCTTT. Protein product: CASSQTDRERTEAFF.

The CDR3 DNA is TGCGCCAGCAGCTTGGGTGGACTAGTGTACAATGAGCAGTTCTTC. It specifies CASSLGGLVYNEQFF. V and J are TRBV5-1 and TRBJ2-1; TRBD2 aligns across 7 bases. CDR1 is SGHRS and CDR2 is YFSETQ in the germline V gene. This CDR3 is 15 amino acids long. With 0 bases clipped from V and 4 bases from J, the junction kept 4 bases outside the gene matches.

This rearrangement joins TRBV7-9 to TRBJ1-6; D gene ambiguous. The CDR3 has 14 residues. Trimming shortened V by 5 bases and J by 11 bases, and 16 bases separated the two germline ends. CDR1 SEHNR and CDR2 FQNEAQ come from the germline V gene (reference sequence). Here the CDR3 DNA reads TGTGCCAGCAGCCCCGTCTTGGGGAGTACACCCCTCCACTTT. As protein: CASSPVLGSTPLHF.

The V and J genes are TRBV29-1 and TRBJ1-2; TRBD1 matches at 10 bases. The J segment lost 9 bases and the V segment lost 6 bases, leaving 13 bases of the junction unmatched. The CDR3 has 14 residues. Germline values: CDR1 SQVTM, CDR2 ANQGSEA. CDR3 sequence (DNA): TGCAGCGTGACAGGGGGCGCAGGAGAGAGTAGCTACACCTTC. Translating gives CSVTGGAGESSYTF.

The chain employs TRBV9 and TRBJ2-3, with D maybe TRBD2 (5 bases). In germline, CDR1 is SGDLS, CDR2 YYNGEE. This CDR3 is built from 13 residues. Deletions cut 4 bases from V and 6 bases from J, with 12 bases between. The CDR3 here is CASSQDFGDTQYF. The CDR3 bases are TGTGCCAGCAGCCAGGACTTTGGGGATACGCAGTATTTT.

The V and J genes are TRBV5-1 and TRBJ2-5; unclear D gene. Trimming removed 0 bases at V and 2 bases at J, with 5 bases between. Per the germline V gene, CDR1 is SGHRS and CDR2 is YFSETQ. CDR3 length equals 13 residues. The CDR3 loop reads CASSLVLQETQYF. In DNA form, the CDR3 reads TGCGCCAGCAGCTTGGTCCTACAAGAGACCCAGTACTTC.

This sequence joins TRBV5-4 and TRBJ2-2, with 9 nucleotides matching TRBD1. This CDR3 is built from 15 residues. V lost 0 bases to trimming and J lost 3 bases; unmatched junction nucleotides: 0. In germline, CDR1 is SGHNT, CDR2 YYREEE (reference sequence). The CDR3 spells CASSLGTGDTGELFF. In DNA form, the CDR3 reads TGTGCCAGCAGCTTGGGGACAGGGGACACCGGGGAGCTGTTTTTT.

The genes are TRBV19 and TRBJ1-1, with 7 bases lining up with TRBD1. J was trimmed by 8 bases and V by 6 bases; bases with no gene match: 3. CDR1 is LNHDA and CDR2 is SQIVND in the germline V gene (reference sequence). CDR3 length: 11 amino acids. CDR3 in amino acids: CASRTGSEAFF. The CDR3, as DNA: TGTGCCAGTAGGACAGGGAGCGAAGCTTTCTTT.

The chain is built from TRBV27 and TRBJ1-1; 12 nucleotides align to TRBD1. Germline V gene lookup returns CDR1 MNHEY and CDR2 SMNVEV (reference sequence). This CDR3 spans 16 amino acids. J gave up 1 base and V 4 bases, and 4 bases lay outside the gene matches. The CDR3 loop reads CASSSGTGGTNTEAFF. The CDR3 DNA follows: TGTGCCAGCAGTTCCGGGACAGGGGGCACGAACACTGAAGCTTTCTTT.

The chain uses TRBV7-2 and TRBJ1-3; possible D gene TRBD1, 6 bases. Trimming removed 5 bases at V and 4 bases at J, with 21 bases between. Germline CDR1 is SGHTA and CDR2 is FQGNSA. There are 17 residues in the CDR3. The CDR3 DNA follows: TGTGCCAGCAGCAAAGGGGGGGGGCTAGGGGCGGGAAACACCATATATTTT. This encodes CASSKGGGLGAGNTIYF. The complete variable domain, with remaining parts taken from reference TRBV7-2 and TRBJ1-3, reads GAGVSQSPSNKVTEKGKDVELRCDPISGHTALYWYRQSLGQGLEFLIYFQGNSAPDKSGLPSDRFSAERTGGSVSTLTIQRTQQEDSAVYLCASSKGGGLGAGNTIYFGEGSWLTVV.